Shown below are 23 T cell receptor beta chains from a single sample sequenced in a study of blood T cell repertoires in COVID-19. Here immunoSEQ multiplex PCR was the method, and the copy in TCRdb shows in-frame clones only, minus some. This table has roughly 150,000 clones, 65% to 80% appearing once. The sample was peripheral blood. The receptors were sampled from a man aged 60-69 years with acute or convalescent COVID-19.

This clone has only a few counts. The rearrangement uses TRBV6-2 or TRBV6-3 and TRBJ2-7, with 9 bases lining up with TRBD1. The CDR3 consists of 12 residues. V shed 5 bases, J shed 5 bases, and the junction held 1 base outside the gene matches. Per germline, CDR1 MNHEY and CDR2 SVGEGT. The CDR3 spells CASSRTGDEQYF. The CDR3 DNA reads as TGTGCCAGCAGTAGGACAGGGGACGAGCAGTACTTC.

The chain has TRBV19 and TRBJ1-5, with D unclear. The germline V and J ends were trimmed by 5 bases and 4 bases, with 6 bases remaining between them. Germline V gives CDR1 LNHDA, CDR2 SQIVND (reference sequence). The CDR3 has 12 residues. The CDR3 coding sequence is TGTGCCAGTAGTCGGGAAAATCAGCCCCAGCATTTT. Amino acid sequence: CASSRENQPQHF.

V usage is TRBV18 and J usage is TRBJ2-5; 9 bases line up with TRBD2. CDR3 size: 16 residues. Germline CDR1 and CDR2: KGHSH and LQKENI. V shed 3 bases and J 1 base; nucleotides not matched to a gene: 6. The CDR3 nucleotides are TGTGCCAGCTCACCCCGTACTAGCGGGCTCCAAGAGACCCAGTACTTC. Residues: CASSPRTSGLQETQYF.

The J gene is TRBJ1-3, the V gene TRBV18; D gene unclear. Germline assignment: CDR1 KGHSH and CDR2 LQKENI. The CDR3 sequence is 15 residues long. Trimming removed 2 bases from V and 0 bases from J, with 8 bases in between. CDR3 sequence (DNA): TGTGCCAGCTCACCAGGCACTACCTCTGGAAACACCATATATTTT. Its translation is CASSPGTTSGNTIYF.

V is TRBV6-5 and J is TRBJ1-6; 9 positions match TRBD1. Germline CDR1 is MNHEY and CDR2 is SVGAGI. J lost 7 bases, V lost 0 bases, and 4 bases had no gene match. This CDR3 is built from 16 residues. The DNA of the CDR3 is TGTGCCAGCAGTTACTCTGGGACAGGGAGGAATTCACCCCTCCACTTT. Translated, it gives CASSYSGTGRNSPLHF.

The genes are TRBV21-1 and TRBJ1-1; the table's D call, TRBD1, was not checked against the DNA. TRBV21-1 is an annotated pseudogene. This CDR3 region has 15 residues. CDR3 nucleotides: TGTGCCAGCAGCTTTAACAGGGGACCGGGAGATGAAGCTTTCTTT. Protein product: CASSFNRGPGDEAFF.

The chain carries TRBV24-1 and TRBJ2-3, with D hard to call. The germline V gene encodes CDR1 KGHDR and CDR2 SFDVKD. V lost 4 bases and J 2 bases, leaving 9 bases between the germline ends. The CDR3 is made up of 14 amino acids. The CDR3 reads CATSEPQNTDTQYF. As DNA, the CDR3 is TGTGCCACCAGTGAACCCCAGAACACAGATACGCAGTATTTT.

This clone came up a few times. The CDR3 DNA reads TGTGCCAGCAGCCAAGCGGGTCAGCCCCAGCATTTT. It encodes CASSQAGQPQHF. The chain uses TRBV3-1 (or the pseudogene TRBV3-2) and TRBJ1-5; the D is unclear. Germline V gene sequence: CDR1 LGHDT, CDR2 YNNKEL (reference sequence). The CDR3 is made up of 12 amino acids. The V and J ends lost 1 base and 6 bases respectively, with 4 bases between them.

There are a few counts of this clone. Here the CDR3 reads CASSNRAIGETEAFF. The CDR3, as DNA: TGTGCCAGTAGTAACAGGGCGATAGGAGAAACTGAAGCTTTCTTT. The chain recombines TRBV19 with TRBJ1-1; perhaps TRBD1 as D (6 bases). Germline CDR1 and CDR2: LNHDA and SQIVND (reference sequence). This CDR3 has 15 residues. Trimming stripped 4 bases from V and 5 bases from J, with 17 bases between. Drawing the rest from reference TRBV19 and TRBJ1-1, the complete variable domain is DGGITQSPKYLFRKEGQNVTLSCEQNLNHDAMYWYRQDPGQGLRLIYYSQIVNDFQKGDIAEGYSVSREKKESFPLTVTSAQKNPTAFYLCASSNRAIGETEAFFGQGTRLTVV.

The table lists this clone with a few counts. The chain links TRBV29-1 to TRBJ1-6; 11 bases are shared with TRBD1. CDR1 is SQVTM and CDR2 is ANQGSEA in the germline V gene. The CDR3 covers 14 residues. V lost 8 bases, J lost 8 bases, and 8 bases stayed unmatched. The CDR3 bases are TGCAGCACCCGGACAGGGGGCGGAGATTCACCCCTCCACTTT. Protein sequence: CSTRTGGGDSPLHF.

The chain employs TRBV6-5 and TRBJ2-7, with D possibly TRBD2 on 6 matching bases. The CDR3 consists of 11 residues. The germline V gene encodes CDR1 MNHEY and CDR2 SVGAGI. V gave up 11 bases and J gave up 1 base, with 9 bases separating them. Here the CDR3 DNA reads TGTGCCGGGGGGACTTCCTACGAGCAGTACTTC. Translating it yields CAGGTSYEQYF.

In this sample, this clone turned up a few times. At the DNA level, this CDR3 is encoded by other sequences in the same sample as well. J is TRBJ1-5 and V is TRBV5-1; 7 bases are a match to TRBD1. The CDR3 totals 15 residues. With 0 bases clipped from V and 4 bases from J, the junction kept 4 bases outside the gene matches. Germline loops: CDR1 SGHRS, CDR2 YFSETQ. The CDR3 region is CASSLGQGHNQPQHF. The CDR3 DNA reads as TGCGCCAGCAGCTTGGGACAGGGACATAATCAGCCCCAGCATTTT.

The chain combines TRBV4-3 with TRBJ1-2, with D possibly matching TRBD1 (5 bases). CDR3 length: 14 amino acids. Germline CDR1 LGHNA, CDR2 YSLEER. V lost 4 bases and J 4 bases, leaving 13 bases between the germline ends. The CDR3 region has the DNA TGCGCCAGCAGCCCGACAGCACAGTTCTATGGCTACACCTTC. This codes for CASSPTAQFYGYTF.

Comments on this clone: Other DNA sequences in this sample translate to the same CDR3. The chain employs TRBV7-3 and TRBJ2-1; TRBD1 matches at 9 bases. CDR1 and CDR2 from the germline V gene are SGHTA and FQGTGA. Trimming at V came to 2 bases and at J to 2 bases, leaving 4 bases not matched to a gene. CDR3 length: 16 residues. The chain's CDR3 is CASSLSGTGTYNEQFF. The CDR3 nucleotides are TGTGCCAGCAGCTTATCGGGGACAGGGACCTACAATGAGCAGTTCTTC.

V gene TRBV11-2 combines with J gene TRBJ1-1, with 7 bases matching TRBD1. Germline CDR1 SGHAT, CDR2 FQNNGV. This CDR3 is built from 13 residues. Trimming at V came to 4 bases and at J to 6 bases, leaving 5 bases not matched to a gene. CDR3 protein: CASSSRQGSEAFF. The CDR3 bases are TGTGCCAGCAGCTCCCGACAGGGATCTGAAGCTTTCTTT.

This chain connects TRBV7-8 to TRBJ2-7; no clear D. The length of the CDR3 is 12 residues. Germline-derived CDR1 and CDR2 are SGHVS and FQNEAQ. V gave up 5 bases and J gave up 5 bases, with 10 bases separating them. The CDR3 DNA reads as TGTGCCAGCAGCCTGAGGTCGAACGAGCAGTACTTC. It encodes CASSLRSNEQYF.

The gene calls are TRBV5-1 and TRBJ1-6, with TRBD1 matching over 8 bases. The germline V gene has CDR1 SGHRS and CDR2 YFSETQ. V was clipped by 4 bases and J by 7 bases; unmatched bases: 10. The length of the CDR3 is 16 residues. CDR3 region: CASSSDRGNDNSPLHF. DNA of the CDR3: TGCGCCAGCAGCAGCGACAGGGGAAACGACAATTCACCCCTCCACTTT. Full variable domain (remainder filled in from reference TRBV5-1 and TRBJ1-6): KAGVTQTPRYLIKTRGQQVTLSCSPISGHRSVSWYQQTPGQGLQFLFEYFSETQRNKGNFPGRFSGRQFSNSRSEMNVSTLELGDSALYLCASSSDRGNDNSPLHFGNGTRLTVT.

This chain uses TRBV6-1 with TRBJ1-1, with D unclear. Germline loops: CDR1 MNHNS, CDR2 SASEGT. V was cut by 1 base and J by 11 bases, with 14 bases left in between. The CDR3 loop spans 13 amino acids. The CDR3 DNA reads as TGTGCCAGCAGTGAAGGGGCACTCTGGAAGGCTTTCTTT. It specifies CASSEGALWKAFF.

The gene calls are TRBV5-6 and TRBJ1-2; the D gene is possibly TRBD1 (5 bases). Germline lookup yields CDR1 SGHDT and CDR2 YYEEEE. V shed 6 bases and J shed 8 bases, with 14 bases lying between them. The CDR3 contains 12 residues. This chain's CDR3 is CASNWPGGGYTF. In nucleotides, the CDR3 is TGTGCCAGCAACTGGCCTGGGGGGGGCTACACCTTC. The entire variable domain, with the rest obtained from reference TRBV5-6 and TRBJ1-2, is as follows: DAGVTQSPTHLIKTRGQQVTLRCSPKSGHDTVSWYQQALGQGPQFIFQYYEEEERQRGNFPDRFSGHQFPNYSSELNVNALLLGDSALYLCASNWPGGGYTFGSGTRLTVV.

The rearrangement links TRBV30 to TRBJ2-3, with D possibly TRBD1 on 5 matching bases. Germline-derived CDR1 and CDR2 are GTSNPN and SVGIG (reference sequence). Trimming shortened V by 7 bases and J by 5 bases, and 13 bases separated the two germline ends. The CDR3 contains 12 residues. The CDR3 is CASQEELDTQYF. For the CDR3, the DNA is TGTGCCTCACAGGAAGAACTAGATACGCAGTATTTT.

The chain employs TRBV19 and TRBJ1-5, with 8 bases lining up with TRBD1. V lost 1 base, J lost 12 bases, and 11 bases stayed unmatched. CDR1 is LNHDA and CDR2 is SQIVND in the germline V gene (reference sequence). The CDR3 extends over 15 amino acids. The CDR3 bases are TGTGCCAGTAGTATAGGACAGGGGCCTATTTGGGGCCAGCATTTT. It is translated as CASSIGQGPIWGQHF. The variable domain in full, with the rest retrieved from reference TRBV19 and TRBJ1-5, is DGGITQSPKYLFRKEGQNVTLSCEQNLNHDAMYWYRQDPGQGLRLIYYSQIVNDFQKGDIAEGYSVSREKKESFPLTVTSAQKNPTAFYLCASSIGQGPIWGQHFGDGTRLSIL.

The rearrangement joins TRBV11-1 to TRBJ2-2, with 10 bases aligning to TRBD1. Germline CDR1 reads SGHAT; CDR2 reads FQDESV (reference sequence). J lost 5 bases, V lost 5 bases, and 8 bases had no gene match. This CDR3 region has 16 residues. The CDR3 region is CASSQGTGARTGELFF. CDR3 DNA sequence: TGTGCCAGCAGCCAAGGGACAGGGGCCAGGACCGGGGAGCTGTTTTTT.

As to this clone: A read error may account for a junction end that differs from germline. The CDR3 nucleotides are TGTGCTAGCAGCTTAGTTAGCGGGGGGGCCAGTGAGCAGTTCTTC. It yields the protein CASSLVSGGASEQFF. V usage is TRBV7-7 and J usage is TRBJ2-1; 11 positions match TRBD2. Per germline, CDR1 SSHAT and CDR2 FNYEAQ (reference sequence). CDR3 length equals 15 residues.